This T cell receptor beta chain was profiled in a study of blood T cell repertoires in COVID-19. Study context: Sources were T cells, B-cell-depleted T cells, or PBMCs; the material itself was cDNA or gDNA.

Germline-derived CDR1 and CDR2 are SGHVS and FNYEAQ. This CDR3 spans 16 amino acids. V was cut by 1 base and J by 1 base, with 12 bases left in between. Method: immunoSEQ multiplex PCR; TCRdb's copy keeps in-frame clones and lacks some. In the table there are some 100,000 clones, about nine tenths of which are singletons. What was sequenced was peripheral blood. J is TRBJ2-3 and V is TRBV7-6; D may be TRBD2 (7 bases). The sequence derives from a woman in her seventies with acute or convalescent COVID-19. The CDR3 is CASSLVRGARTDTQYF. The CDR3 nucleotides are TGTGCCAGCAGCTTAGTACGGGGGGCGCGCACAGATACGCAGTATTTT.